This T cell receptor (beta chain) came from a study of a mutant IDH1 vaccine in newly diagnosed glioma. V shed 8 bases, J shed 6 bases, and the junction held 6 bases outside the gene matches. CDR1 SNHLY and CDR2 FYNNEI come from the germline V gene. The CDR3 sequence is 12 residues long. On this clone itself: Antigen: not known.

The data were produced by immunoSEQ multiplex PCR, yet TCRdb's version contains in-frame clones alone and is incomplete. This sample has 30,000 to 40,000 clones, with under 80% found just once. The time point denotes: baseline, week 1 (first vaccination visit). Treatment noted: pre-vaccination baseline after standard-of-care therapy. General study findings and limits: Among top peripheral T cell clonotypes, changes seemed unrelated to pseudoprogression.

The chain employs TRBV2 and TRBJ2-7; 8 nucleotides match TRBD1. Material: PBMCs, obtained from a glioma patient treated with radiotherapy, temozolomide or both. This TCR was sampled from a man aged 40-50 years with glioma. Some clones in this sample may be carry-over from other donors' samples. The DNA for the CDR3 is TGTGCCAGCTGGACAGGGAGGAGCGAGCAGTACTTC. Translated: CASWTGRSEQYF.